This TCR beta chain was captured in a study of blood T cells in healthy people across ages. Then a second PCR, running roughly 7 to 11 cycles, was carried out with a sample-barcoded 5' primer and a J-beta primer mix. All cDNA molecules were each tagged by a template-switch adaptor with 12 random nucleotides. A single record per CDR3 protein comes from TCRdb applying MiXCR to the 5' RACE reads. The sample consists of over a million distinct CDR3 sequences, approximately 59% of them appearing once. Of note for this clonotype: The antigen remains unidentified.

Peripheral blood was drawn, about 9.1 milliliters per donor. Overall study findings and caveats: Older individuals had lower TCR beta diversity per million T cells (the decline was roughly linear).

The V segment lost 2 bases and the J segment 3 bases; nucleotides outside the gene matches: 16. The V gene's germline CDR1 is MNHEY and CDR2 SVGEGT. The CDR3 consists of 19 residues. The material sequenced was blood. The gene calls are TRBV6-2 or TRBV6-3 and TRBJ1-5, with 7 bases aligning to TRBD1. This sequence was found in a man younger than 35 in good health. CDR3 nucleotide sequence: TGTGCCAGCAGTTACCCAGGGACAGCTGCCACTATGAACAATCAGCCCCAGCATTTT. Protein product: CASSYPGTAATMNNQPQHF.